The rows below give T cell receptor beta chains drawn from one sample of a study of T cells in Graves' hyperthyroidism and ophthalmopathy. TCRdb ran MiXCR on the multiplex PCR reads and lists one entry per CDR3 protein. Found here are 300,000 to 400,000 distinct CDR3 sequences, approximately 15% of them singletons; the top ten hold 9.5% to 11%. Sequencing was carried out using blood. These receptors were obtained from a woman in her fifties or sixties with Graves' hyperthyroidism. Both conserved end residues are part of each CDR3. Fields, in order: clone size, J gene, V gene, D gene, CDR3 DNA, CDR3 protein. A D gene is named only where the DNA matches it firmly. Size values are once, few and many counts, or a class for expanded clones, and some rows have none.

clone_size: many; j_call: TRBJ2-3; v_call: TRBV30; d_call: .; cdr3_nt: TGTGCCTGGACCAAAAACACGGGACTGAGCGAGGATACGCAGTATTTT; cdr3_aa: CAWTKNTGLSEDTQYF
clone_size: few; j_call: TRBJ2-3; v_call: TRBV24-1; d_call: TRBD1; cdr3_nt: TGTGCCACCAGTGACTACAGGGGGCTCTCAGATACGCAGTATTTT; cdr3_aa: CATSDYRGLSDTQYF
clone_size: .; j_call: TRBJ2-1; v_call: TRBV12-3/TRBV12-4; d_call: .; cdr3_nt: TGTGCCAGCAGTTTTTTCCACAATGAGCAGTTCTTC; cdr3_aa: CASSFFHNEQFF
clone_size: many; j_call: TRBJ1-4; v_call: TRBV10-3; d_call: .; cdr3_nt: TGTGCCATCTCCGACAGATCTACTAATGAAAAACTGTTTTTT; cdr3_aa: CAISDRSTNEKLFF
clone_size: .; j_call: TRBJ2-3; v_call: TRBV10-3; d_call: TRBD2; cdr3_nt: TGTGCCACCTCTAGCGGGGAACCAGATACGCAGTATTTT; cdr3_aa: CATSSGEPDTQYF
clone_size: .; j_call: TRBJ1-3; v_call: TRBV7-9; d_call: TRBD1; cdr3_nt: TGTGCCAGCAGCGAACCGGGACAGGGGACGGACACCATATATTTT; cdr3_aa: CASSEPGQGTDTIYF
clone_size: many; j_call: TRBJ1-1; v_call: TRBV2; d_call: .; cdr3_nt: TGTGCCAGAACGAAGGGACAAACTGAAGCTTTCTTT; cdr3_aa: CARTKGQTEAFF
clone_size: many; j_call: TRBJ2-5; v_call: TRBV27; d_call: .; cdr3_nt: TGTGCCAGCAGGCCCGGGACTGGGGAAGAGACCCAGTACTTC; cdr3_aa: CASRPGTGEETQYF
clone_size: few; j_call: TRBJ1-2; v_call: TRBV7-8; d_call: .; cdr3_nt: TGTGCCAGCAGCACTGGACACGGCTACACCTTC; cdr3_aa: CASSTGHGYTF
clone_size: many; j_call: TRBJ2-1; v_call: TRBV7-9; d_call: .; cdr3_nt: TGTGCCAGCGAGCTTAGCAATGAGCAGTTCTTC; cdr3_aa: CASELSNEQFF
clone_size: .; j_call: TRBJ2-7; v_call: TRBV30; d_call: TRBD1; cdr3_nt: TGTGCCTGGTCTCCCGACAGGGTAAATGAGCAGTACTTC; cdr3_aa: CAWSPDRVNEQYF
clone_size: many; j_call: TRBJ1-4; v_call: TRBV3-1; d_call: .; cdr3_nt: TGTGCCAGCAGCCCGACACAGGGTTGGGATGAAAAACTGTTTTTT; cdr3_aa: CASSPTQGWDEKLFF
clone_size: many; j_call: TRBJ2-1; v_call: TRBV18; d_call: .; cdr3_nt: TGTGCCAGCTCAGTGCCAGGCTATTCCTACAATGAGCAGTTCTTC; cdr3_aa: CASSVPGYSYNEQFF
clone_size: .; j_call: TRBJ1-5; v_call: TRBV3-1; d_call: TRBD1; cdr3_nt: TGTGCCAGCAGCCCAGCGGGACAGCGACGCAATCAGCCCCAGCATTTT; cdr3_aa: CASSPAGQRRNQPQHF
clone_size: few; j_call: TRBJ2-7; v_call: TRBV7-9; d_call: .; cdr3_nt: TGTGCCAGCAGCCCCATCCGGGGAACAGCAGATTACTACGAGCAGTACTTC; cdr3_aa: CASSPIRGTADYYEQYF
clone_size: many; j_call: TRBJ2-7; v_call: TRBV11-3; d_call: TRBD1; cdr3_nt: TGTGCCAGCAGTTTCGCCTGGGACAGGGTCTACGAGCAGTACTTC; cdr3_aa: CASSFAWDRVYEQYF
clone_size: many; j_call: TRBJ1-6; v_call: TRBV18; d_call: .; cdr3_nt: TGTGCCAGCTCACCAGATAATTCACCCCTCCACTTT; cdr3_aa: CASSPDNSPLHF
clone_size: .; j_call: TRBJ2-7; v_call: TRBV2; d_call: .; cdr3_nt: TGTGCCAGCAGTGAAGCGGGGGGATTGTACGAGCAGTACTTC; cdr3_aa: CASSEAGGLYEQYF
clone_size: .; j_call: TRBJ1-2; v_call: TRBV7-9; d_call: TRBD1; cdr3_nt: TGTGCCAGCAGCGATCCTATTACAGGGGGAGGGGGGGGCGGCTACACCTTC; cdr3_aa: CASSDPITGGGGGGYTF
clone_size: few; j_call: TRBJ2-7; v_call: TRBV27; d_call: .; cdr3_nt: TGTGCCAGCAGTCGGGACACACACTACGAGCAGTACTTC; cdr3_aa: CASSRDTHYEQYF
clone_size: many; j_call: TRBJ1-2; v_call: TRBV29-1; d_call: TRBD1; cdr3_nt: TGCAGCGCGACGGGACAGACCAACTATGGCTACACCTTC; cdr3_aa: CSATGQTNYGYTF
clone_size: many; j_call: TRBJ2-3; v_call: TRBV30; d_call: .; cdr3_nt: TGTGCCTGGAGTCGGGTCTGGGGGTCAGATACGCAGTATTTT; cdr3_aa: CAWSRVWGSDTQYF
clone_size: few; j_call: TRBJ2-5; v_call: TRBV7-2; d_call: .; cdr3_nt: TGTGCCAGCAGCTCCCGAGGACTGTTGGAGGGGGAGACCCAGTACTTC; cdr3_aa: CASSSRGLLEGETQYF
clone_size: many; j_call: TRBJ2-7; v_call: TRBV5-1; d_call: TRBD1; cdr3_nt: TGCGCCAGCACCATTGGATCCTCGGGACAGTCCTACGAGCAGTACTTC; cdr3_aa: CASTIGSSGQSYEQYF
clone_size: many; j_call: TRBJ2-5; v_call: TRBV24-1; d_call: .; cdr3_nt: TGTGCCACCAGTGATTTGCATAAGGGGGGAGAGACCCAGTACTTC; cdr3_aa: CATSDLHKGGETQYF
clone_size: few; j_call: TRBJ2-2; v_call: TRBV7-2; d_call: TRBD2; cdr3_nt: TGTGCCAGCAGCTTAAATGCGGGAGGGATCGGGGAGCTGTTTTTT; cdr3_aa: CASSLNAGGIGELFF
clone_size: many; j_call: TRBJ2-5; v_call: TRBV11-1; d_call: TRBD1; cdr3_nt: TGTGCCAGCAGCTTAGGGAACAGGGGGAGAGAGACCCAGTACTTC; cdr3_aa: CASSLGNRGRETQYF
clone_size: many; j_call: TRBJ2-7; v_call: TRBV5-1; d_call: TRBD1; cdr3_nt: TGCGCCAGCAGCAAGGGACAGGGGAACTACGAGCAGTACTTC; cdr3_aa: CASSKGQGNYEQYF
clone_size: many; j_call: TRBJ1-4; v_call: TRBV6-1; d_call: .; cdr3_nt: TGTGCCAGCACCCAAACCTGGGGTGAAAAACTGTTTTTT; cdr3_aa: CASTQTWGEKLFF
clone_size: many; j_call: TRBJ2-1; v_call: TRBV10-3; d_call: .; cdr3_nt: TGTGCCATCAGTGAGTCGGGGGGACTGCGTAAAATCTACAATGAGCAGTTCTTC; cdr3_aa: CAISESGGLRKIYNEQFF
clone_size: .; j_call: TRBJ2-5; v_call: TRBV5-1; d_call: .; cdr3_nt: TGCGCCAGCACCCCCCGGAGCGGCCAAGAGACCCAGTACTTC; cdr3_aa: CASTPRSGQETQYF
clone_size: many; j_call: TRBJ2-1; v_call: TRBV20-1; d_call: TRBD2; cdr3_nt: TGCAGTGCTAGAGAGCCTAGCGGGAGAGGTGAGCAGTTCTTC; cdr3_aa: CSAREPSGRGEQFF
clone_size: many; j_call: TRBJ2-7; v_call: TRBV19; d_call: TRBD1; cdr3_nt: TGTGCCAGTAGTATTCTGGGACAGGGGGACTACGAGCAGTACTTC; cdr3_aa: CASSILGQGDYEQYF
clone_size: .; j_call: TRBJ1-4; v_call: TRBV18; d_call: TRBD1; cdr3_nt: TGTGCCAGCTCACCACGGCGACAGGGACCTAATGAAAAACTGTTTTTT; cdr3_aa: CASSPRRQGPNEKLFF
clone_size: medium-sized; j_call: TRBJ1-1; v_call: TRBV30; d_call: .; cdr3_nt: TGTGCCTGGAGGCGGAATGAAGGCACTGAAGCTTTCTTT; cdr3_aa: CAWRRNEGTEAFF
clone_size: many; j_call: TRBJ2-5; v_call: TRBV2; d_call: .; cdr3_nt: TGTGCCAGCAGTGAAGTTGCGGCGCAAGAGACCCAGTACTTC; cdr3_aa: CASSEVAAQETQYF
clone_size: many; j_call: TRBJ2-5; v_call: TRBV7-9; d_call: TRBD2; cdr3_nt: TGTGCCAGCAGCCCCCGACTAGCGGGCTTTAATCATCAGTACTTC; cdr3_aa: CASSPRLAGFNHQYF
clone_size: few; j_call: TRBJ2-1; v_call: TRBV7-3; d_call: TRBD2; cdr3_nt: TGTGCCAGCAGCTTAATTGCGGGAGGGTCCCAGGAGCAGTTCTTC; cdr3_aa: CASSLIAGGSQEQFF
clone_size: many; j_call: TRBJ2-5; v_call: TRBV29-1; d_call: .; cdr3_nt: TGCAGCGTTGGTGTCAGCAAAGGGGAGACCCAGTACTTC; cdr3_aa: CSVGVSKGETQYF
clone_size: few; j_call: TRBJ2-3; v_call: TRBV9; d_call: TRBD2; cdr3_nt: TGTGCCAGCAGCCGACTAGCGGGAGGGCCAGATACGCAGTATTTT; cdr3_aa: CASSRLAGGPDTQYF
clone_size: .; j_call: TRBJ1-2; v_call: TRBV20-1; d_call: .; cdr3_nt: TGCAGTGCTAAGAGGAGTTATGGCTACACCTTC; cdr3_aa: CSAKRSYGYTF
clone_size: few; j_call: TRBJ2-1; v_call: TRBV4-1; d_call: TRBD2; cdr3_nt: TGCGCCAGCAGCCCGGCCGGGACTAGCGGGAGGAATGAGCAGTTCTTC; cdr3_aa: CASSPAGTSGRNEQFF
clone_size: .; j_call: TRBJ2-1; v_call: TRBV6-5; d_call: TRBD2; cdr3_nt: TGTGCCAGCAGTTACTCCGGGACTAGCGGGCTCAATGAGCAGTTCTTC; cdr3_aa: CASSYSGTSGLNEQFF
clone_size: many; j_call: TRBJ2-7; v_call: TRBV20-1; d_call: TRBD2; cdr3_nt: TGCAGTGCTAGTGACAGCGCCTACCCTAGCGGGAGGGCCGAGGACGAGCAGTACTTC; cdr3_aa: CSASDSAYPSGRAEDEQYF
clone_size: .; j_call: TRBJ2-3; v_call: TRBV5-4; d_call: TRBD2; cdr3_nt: TGTGCCAGCAGCATAACTAGCGGGAGGGTAACAGATACGCAGTATTTT; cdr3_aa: CASSITSGRVTDTQYF
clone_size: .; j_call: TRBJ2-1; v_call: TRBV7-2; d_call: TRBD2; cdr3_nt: TGTGCCAGCAGCTACCGGGAGGCGCGGGACGGCAATGAGCAGTTCTTC; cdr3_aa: CASSYREARDGNEQFF
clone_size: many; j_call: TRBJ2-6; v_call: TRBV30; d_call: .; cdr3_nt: TGTGCCTGGAGCGATAGGGTGTTCACTGGGGCCAACGTCCTGACTTTC; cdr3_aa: CAWSDRVFTGANVLTF
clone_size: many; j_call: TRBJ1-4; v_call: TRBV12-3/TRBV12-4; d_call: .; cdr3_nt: TGTGCCAGCAGCTACCGGGACATTGCAACTAATGAAAAACTGTTTTTT; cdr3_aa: CASSYRDIATNEKLFF
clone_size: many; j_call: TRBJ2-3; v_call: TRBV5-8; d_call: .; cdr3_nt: TGTGCCAGCACCCTGGGGCTGGAGACTAGCACAGATACGCAGTATTTT; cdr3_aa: CASTLGLETSTDTQYF
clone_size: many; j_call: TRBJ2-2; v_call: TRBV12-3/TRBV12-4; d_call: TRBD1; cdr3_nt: TGTGCCAGCAGTTTAGGGGGACAGGGAACCGGGGAGCTGTTTTTT; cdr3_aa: CASSLGGQGTGELFF
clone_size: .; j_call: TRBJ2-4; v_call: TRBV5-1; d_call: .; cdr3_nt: TGCGCCAGCAGCCCGGACACCGCCGCGGCCAAAGACATTCAGTACTTC; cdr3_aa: CASSPDTAAAKDIQYF
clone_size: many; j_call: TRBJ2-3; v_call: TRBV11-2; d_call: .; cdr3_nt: TGTGCCAGCAGCTTTCTTAGTGATAGCACAGATACGCAGTATTTT; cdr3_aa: CASSFLSDSTDTQYF
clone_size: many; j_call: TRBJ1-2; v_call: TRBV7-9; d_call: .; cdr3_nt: TGTGCCCACGATCAAGCGACAGGATTGAACTATGGCTACACCTTC; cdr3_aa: CAHDQATGLNYGYTF